The entry that follows covers one T cell receptor beta chain sequence. Its antigen is currently unknown. The data were taken from a study of T cell repertoires in cytomegalovirus infection. Overall study: Selected CMV epitopes included recently identified HLA-C-restricted ones as well as well-studied HLA-B-restricted ones. It can be stated that public TCR beta signatures indicated CMV infection as well as a matching HLA type.

TCRdb fed the reads into MiXCR, producing one record per CDR3 protein. The profile covers around 770,000 distinct CDR3 sequences, with about 27% appearing a single time and 10% to 15% taken by the ten largest. The study's findings and limits: Summed frequency of shared TCR beta families picked out CMV carriers who also had the relevant HLA. HLA-C-restricted CMV-specific TCR beta clonotypes were dominant in the ex vivo response.

Germline-derived CDR1 and CDR2 are LNHDA and SQIVND (reference sequence). Trimming shortened V by 3 bases and J by 5 bases, and 10 bases separated the two germline ends. This CDR3 is built from 13 residues. The rearrangement joins TRBV19 to TRBJ1-1; maybe TRBD1 (5 bases). Sample: cultured CD8+ T cells from PBMCs, taken from culture after CMV antigen stimulation. The TCR was taken from a human donor in good health (CMV status not recorded). Some clones in this sample may be carry-over from other donors' samples. This chain's CDR3 is CASSMGRGTEAFF. For the CDR3, the DNA is TGTGCCAGTAGTATGGGCCGGGGGACTGAAGCTTTCTTT.